This TCR beta chain originates from a study of Ad26.COV2.S vaccination and SARS-CoV-2 variants. Study results and caveats: Using TCR breadth and depth analyses may have led to underestimated total T cell responses.

Notes on this clone: The antigen is unknown.

Sequencing was performed with immunoSEQ multiplex PCR; in TCRdb, only in-frame clones are kept and a portion is missing. Of just over 350,000 clones listed, 92% are singletons. Trimming took 6 bases from V and 6 from J; bases not matched to a gene: 16. The CDR3 length is 17 residues. The sequence was obtained from a human donor who had recovered from COVID-19. V gene TRBV23-1 combines with J gene TRBJ2-7; TRBD1 agrees at 11 bases. TRBV23-1 is an ORF; its function is uncertain. The sequenced sample was peripheral blood, obtained after recovery from COVID-19. CDR3 loop: CASRIPGQGGTSPEQYF. The CDR3 DNA reads TGCGCCAGCAGGATTCCGGGACAGGGGGGAACATCCCCCGAGCAGTACTTC.